Shown below are 31 T cell receptor beta chains from a single sample sequenced in a study of graft-versus-host responses after intestinal transplantation. TCRdb keeps only in-frame clones here, not all; method: immunoSEQ multiplex PCR. Seen here are around 71,000 clones, around 90% observed once, and the top ten hold around 7%. The sequenced sample was bone marrow, obtained 734 days after intestinal transplantation. Receptors were obtained from a human patient who received an intestinal transplant, so some T cells may come from the graft donor.

The chain has TRBV11-3 and TRBJ1-1; no firm D call. CDR3 size: 13 residues. Trimming took off 0 bases at V and 7 bases at J, with 9 bases between the two ends. Per the germline V gene, CDR1 is SGHNT and CDR2 is YENEEA. CDR3 sequence (DNA): TGTGCCAGCAGCTTAGATATCCGGGGTGAAGCTTTCTTT. Translating it yields CASSLDIRGEAFF.

The J gene is TRBJ2-3, the V gene TRBV27; possibly TRBD1 for D (6 bases). The CDR3 extends over 16 amino acids. CDR1 is MNHEY and CDR2 is SMNVEV in the germline V gene (reference sequence). Trimming took off 5 bases at V and 5 bases at J, with 20 bases between the two ends. The CDR3 reads CASSPLGQRDLDTQYF. Written as DNA, the CDR3 is TGTGCCAGCAGTCCGCTTGGACAGCGCGACCTAGATACGCAGTATTTT.

The chain couples TRBV6-5 to TRBJ2-7; TRBD2 aligns across 9 bases. The CDR3 is 15 amino acids. The trim removed 0 bases at V and 3 bases at J, leaving 3 bases unmatched. Germline-derived CDR1 and CDR2 are MNHEY and SVGAGI. The CDR3 is CASSYSGLAVYEQYF. The DNA for the CDR3 is TGTGCCAGCAGTTACTCGGGACTAGCAGTCTACGAGCAGTACTTC.

This clone was seen only once. This chain links TRBV7-9 with TRBJ1-5; the D gene is possibly TRBD1 (6 bases). CDR1 SEHNR and CDR2 FQNEAQ come from the germline V gene (reference sequence). V lost 1 base to trimming and J lost 2 bases, with 9 bases between them. This CDR3 comprises 15 residues. The CDR3 DNA reads as TGTGCCAGCAGCTTAGAAGGGGGGGGCAATCAGCCCCAGCATTTT. Its protein is CASSLEGGGNQPQHF.

The genes are TRBV10-3 and TRBJ1-3; 7 bases are shared with TRBD1. The V and J ends lost 5 bases and 4 bases, in that order; junction bases with no gene match: 5. This CDR3 contains 14 residues. Germline V gene data show CDR1 as ENHRY and CDR2 as SYGVKD. DNA for the CDR3: TGTGCCATCAGTCCTGGGACAGAAGGAAACACCATATATTTT. Its protein is CAISPGTEGNTIYF.

The chain is built from TRBV10-3 and TRBJ2-7; 7 bases map to TRBD1. CDR1 ENHRY and CDR2 SYGVKD come from the germline V gene. The CDR3 totals 14 residues. Losses at the gene ends were 4 bases for V and 0 bases for J; bases not matched to a gene: 3. The CDR3 nucleotides read TGTGCCATCAGTGCGACAGGGCCCTCCTACGAGCAGTACTTC. This sequence encodes CAISATGPSYEQYF.

This clone has only one observation. The V and J genes are TRBV29-1 and TRBJ2-4; D might be TRBD2 (6 bases). The CDR3 sequence is 13 residues long. The germline CDR1 and CDR2 sequences are SQVTM and ANQGSEA. The V gene lost 7 bases and the J gene lost 5 bases, with 15 bases spanning the gap. In DNA, the CDR3 is TGCAGCGGCCGGACTACGGGCCAAAACATTCAGTACTTC. Residues: CSGRTTGQNIQYF.

CDR3 sequence reads: CASSIARDEVYWYF. CDR3 DNA: TGTGCCAGTAGTATAGCCCGCGACGAAGTTTACTGGTATTTT. The gene calls are TRBV19 and TRBJ2-3; D is ambiguous. CDR1 and CDR2 from the germline V gene are LNHDA and SQIVND (reference sequence). The V end was cut by 1 base, the J end by 14 bases, with 19 bases between. The CDR3 is made up of 14 amino acids. Full variable domain (missing parts from reference TRBV19 and TRBJ2-3): DGGITQSPKYLFRKEGQNVTLSCEQNLNHDAMYWYRQDPGQGLRLIYYSQIVNDFQKGDIAEGYSVSREKKESFPLTVTSAQKNPTAFYLCASSIARDEVYWYFGPGTRLTVL.

The J gene is TRBJ2-3, the V gene TRBV9, with 16 bases that match TRBD2. J lost 5 bases, V lost 4 bases, and 10 bases had no gene match. This CDR3 is 18 amino acids long. The germline V gene encodes CDR1 SGDLS and CDR2 YYNGEE. The DNA of the CDR3 is TGTGCCAGCAGCAGATACGGGACTAGCGGGGGGGCGATAGATACGCAGTATTTT. Its translation: CASSRYGTSGGAIDTQYF.

V is TRBV13 and J is TRBJ2-1; 10 bases map to TRBD2. Trimming cost V 0 bases and J 0 bases; bases outside gene matches: 2. Germline CDR1 is PRHDT and CDR2 is FYEKMQ (reference sequence). The CDR3 length is 17 residues. CDR3 coding DNA: TGTGCCAGCAGCTTAGGACTAGCGGGAAGCTCCTACAATGAGCAGTTCTTC. Its protein product is CASSLGLAGSSYNEQFF.

This chain joins TRBV28 and TRBJ2-1; 8 positions agree with TRBD2. The CDR3 totals 16 residues. Per the germline V gene, CDR1 is MDHEN and CDR2 is SYDVKM. J lost 5 bases, V lost 6 bases, and 12 bases had no gene match. CDR3 nucleotides: TGTGCCAGCAGCCAGAGCGGGAGTGGATTGGACAATGAGCAGTTCTTC. Residues: CASSQSGSGLDNEQFF.

This rearrangement joins TRBV6-5 to TRBJ2-5; 8 bases match TRBD2. The CDR3 has 15 amino acids. The trim removed 2 bases at V and 5 bases at J, leaving 7 bases unmatched. Germline CDR1 reads MNHEY; CDR2 reads SVGAGI. The chain's CDR3 is CASSYGSGVGETQYF. The CDR3 nucleotides read TGTGCCAGCAGTTACGGTAGCGGGGTGGGGGAGACCCAGTACTTC.

The chain employs TRBV6-6 and TRBJ1-3; maybe TRBD1 (5 bases). This CDR3 spans 15 amino acids. The V gene lost 2 bases and the J gene lost 4 bases, with 12 bases spanning the gap. CDR1 and CDR2 from the germline V gene are MNHNY and SVGAGI (reference sequence). CDR3 sequence reads: CASSYGTALGNTIYF. The CDR3 nucleotides are TGTGCCAGCAGTTACGGGACCGCTCTAGGAAACACCATATATTTT.

This chain uses TRBV5-4 with TRBJ2-1; D remains unclear. V lost 2 bases and J lost 0, with 9 bases in between. This CDR3 has 15 residues. Per the germline V gene, CDR1 is SGHNT and CDR2 is YYREEE (reference sequence). The CDR3 nucleotides read TGTGCCAGCAGCTTTGACACGGGCTCCTACAATGAGCAGTTCTTC. It yields the protein CASSFDTGSYNEQFF. Filled out from reference TRBV5-4 and TRBJ2-1, the complete variable domain reads ETGVTQSPTHLIKTRGQQVTLRCSSQSGHNTVSWYQQALGQGPQFIFQYYREEENGRGNFPPRFSGLQFPNYSSELNVNALELDDSALYLCASSFDTGSYNEQFFGPGTRLTVL.

This clone occurred once. The rearrangement joins TRBV7-9 to TRBJ2-5; TRBD2 matches 10 bases. With V trimmed by 2 bases and J by 0 bases, 12 bases remained unmatched. Germline V lookup: CDR1 SEHNR, CDR2 FQNEAQ (reference sequence). This CDR3 has 19 amino acids. This CDR3 is CASSLPTHGLAGDQETQYF. The CDR3 DNA sequence: TGTGCCAGCAGCTTACCCACCCATGGGCTAGCGGGAGACCAAGAGACCCAGTACTTC.

The chain combines TRBV7-6 with TRBJ2-3; 11 bases are shared with TRBD2. J was trimmed by 0 bases and V by 5 bases; bases with no gene match: 4. Germline V CDR1 and CDR2: SGHVS, FNYEAQ. The CDR3 covers 16 residues. The CDR3 protein is CASSPLAGVSTDTQYF. The CDR3 bases are TGTGCCAGCAGCCCACTAGCGGGAGTTAGCACAGATACGCAGTATTTT.

CDR3 nucleotides: TGTGCCAGTAGTAGGGGACAGACCTACGAGCAGTACTTC. It codes for CASSRGQTYEQYF. The rearrangement joins TRBV19 to TRBJ2-7, with TRBD1 matching 7 bases. CDR1 and CDR2 (germline): LNHDA, SQIVND (reference sequence). The V and J ends lost 4 bases and 2 bases, in that order; junction bases with no gene match: 2. The length of the CDR3 is 13 residues. The entire variable domain, with the rest obtained from reference TRBV19 and TRBJ2-7, is as follows: DGGITQSPKYLFRKEGQNVTLSCEQNLNHDAMYWYRQDPGQGLRLIYYSQIVNDFQKGDIAEGYSVSREKKESFPLTVTSAQKNPTAFYLCASSRGQTYEQYFGPGTRLTVT.

This rearrangement joins TRBV2 to TRBJ2-1; maybe TRBD2 (5 bases). The CDR3 spans 12 residues. The germline V and J ends were trimmed by 3 bases and 9 bases, with 9 bases remaining between them. Germline CDR1 reads SNHLY; CDR2 reads FYNNEI. The CDR3 DNA follows: TGTGCCAGCAGTGATAGCGACGCTGAGCAGTTCTTC. Its translation is CASSDSDAEQFF.

This clone was counted once. The rearrangement links TRBV7-7 to TRBJ2-3, with D maybe TRBD1 (7 bases). Trimming cost V 5 bases and J 1 base, with 19 bases left between them. Germline CDR1 SSHAT, CDR2 FNYEAQ (reference sequence). The CDR3 has 17 residues. The CDR3 loop reads CASSHRQGGGGTDTQYF. Written as DNA, the CDR3 is TGTGCCAGCAGCCATAGACAAGGGGGCGGGGGCACAGATACGCAGTATTTT.

This clone was found once. The genes are TRBV11-2 and TRBJ2-5, with D perhaps matching TRBD1 or TRBD2 (5 bases each). Trimming cost V 5 bases and J 4 bases, with 14 bases left between them. This CDR3 contains 14 residues. Looked up from germline, CDR1 is SGHAT and CDR2 is FQNNGV. The CDR3 here is CASSPQLGAETQYF. The CDR3 coding sequence is TGTGCCAGCAGCCCACAGCTCGGGGCAGAGACCCAGTACTTC.

This chain connects TRBV18 to TRBJ1-1; D uncertain. The CDR3 contains 15 residues. Germline values: CDR1 KGHSH, CDR2 LQKENI. V shed 5 bases and J shed 1 base, with 14 bases lying between them. CDR3 in DNA: TGTGCCAGCTCAGCGAACAGCGGATCGAACACTGAAGCTTTCTTT. This translates into CASSANSGSNTEAFF.

This chain connects TRBV6-5 to TRBJ1-1; a possible D gene is TRBD1 (5 bases). Trimming removed 4 bases from V and 4 bases from J, with 19 bases in between. Looked up from germline, CDR1 is MNHEY and CDR2 is SVGAGI. The CDR3 runs to 16 residues. The CDR3 region has the DNA TGTGCCAGCAGTTCCGAACCTTTCTATGGGGCCACTGAAGCTTTCTTT. It codes for CASSSEPFYGATEAFF.

This chain uses TRBV27 with TRBJ2-1; maybe TRBD2 (6 bases). This CDR3 is 13 amino acids long. Germline V lookup: CDR1 MNHEY, CDR2 SMNVEV (reference sequence). V dropped 4 bases and J dropped 3 bases, with 7 bases sitting between them. CDR3 in amino acids: CASSSTSYNEQFF. Written as DNA, the CDR3 is TGTGCCAGCAGTTCGACTAGCTACAATGAGCAGTTCTTC.

The count of this clone is one. The chain joins TRBV7-9 to TRBJ1-2; 9 nucleotides align to TRBD1. CDR3 length: 13 residues. V gave up 5 bases and J gave up 8 bases; unmatched junction bases: 6. The germline CDR1 and CDR2 sequences are SEHNR and FQNEAQ (reference sequence). The CDR3 DNA follows: TGTGCCAGCAGCCCGGGACAGGGTACGGGCTACACCTTC. Translated: CASSPGQGTGYTF.

This clone appeared a single time. This sequence joins TRBV27 and TRBJ1-6; no clear D gene. Trimming took 2 bases from V and 0 from J, leaving 11 bases between them. In germline, CDR1 is MNHEY, CDR2 SMNVEV (reference sequence). This CDR3 spans 17 amino acids. The CDR3 coding sequence is TGTGCCAGCAGTTTAAGTTCCGAAGGCTCCTATAATTCACCCCTCCACTTT. Translated: CASSLSSEGSYNSPLHF.

This clone was found a few times. This chain joins TRBV5-1 and TRBJ2-1; no clear D gene. V gave up 5 bases and J gave up 4 bases, with 7 bases separating them. Germline V gives CDR1 SGHRS, CDR2 YFSETQ. The CDR3 extends over 12 amino acids. The CDR3 loop is CASRQAYNEQFF. CDR3 bases: TGCGCCAGCAGGCAGGCATACAATGAGCAGTTCTTC.

This rearrangement joins TRBV2 to TRBJ1-2; D is ambiguous. CDR3 length equals 12 residues. Trimming removed 3 bases from V and 4 bases from J, with 6 bases in between. CDR1 and CDR2 from the germline V gene are SNHLY and FYNNEI. CDR3 protein: CASSDGGYGYTF. CDR3 nucleotide sequence: TGTGCCAGCAGTGACGGCGGCTATGGCTACACCTTC.

V gene TRBV2 combines with J gene TRBJ2-7; 7 positions agree with TRBD1. CDR1 and CDR2 from the germline V gene are SNHLY and FYNNEI. The CDR3 has 13 residues. The V gene end was trimmed by 6 bases and the J gene end by 5 bases; junction bases not matched to a gene: 7. Here the CDR3 reads CASRADRDHEQYF. The CDR3 bases are TGTGCCAGCAGAGCCGACAGGGACCACGAGCAGTACTTC.

V is TRBV9 and J is TRBJ2-1; D is possibly TRBD1 or TRBD2 (5 bases each). Trimming took 2 bases from V and 3 from J, leaving 12 bases between them. There are 15 residues in the CDR3. The germline CDR1 and CDR2 sequences are SGDLS and YYNGEE. CDR3 protein: CASSVSGGNYNEQFF. DNA of the CDR3: TGTGCCAGCAGCGTTTCTGGGGGAAACTACAATGAGCAGTTCTTC.

The V and J genes are TRBV5-1 and TRBJ1-3; D gene unclear. Germline CDR1 SGHRS, CDR2 YFSETQ. The CDR3 is made up of 15 amino acids. The ends were cut back, 0 bases at V and 4 bases at J, with 11 bases in the middle. CDR3 residues: CASSLGGESGNTIYF. CDR3 in DNA: TGCGCCAGCAGCTTGGGTGGTGAATCCGGAAACACCATATATTTT. Using reference TRBV5-1 and TRBJ1-3 for the parts outside the CDR3, the full variable domain is KAGVTQTPRYLIKTRGQQVTLSCSPISGHRSVSWYQQTPGQGLQFLFEYFSETQRNKGNFPGRFSGRQFSNSRSEMNVSTLELGDSALYLCASSLGGESGNTIYFGEGSWLTVV.

The chain is built from TRBV30 and TRBJ2-1; 8 positions agree with TRBD2. This CDR3 is 15 amino acids long. In germline, CDR1 is GTSNPN, CDR2 SVGIG (reference sequence). Trimming cost V 4 bases and J 4 bases; bases outside gene matches: 9. The CDR3 coding sequence is TGTGCCTGGACCCCCCCACTAGCGGATTACAATGAGCAGTTCTTC. Protein sequence: CAWTPPLADYNEQFF.